This T cell receptor beta chain was retrieved from a study of blood T cell repertoires in COVID-19. Study-wide context: Material from acute and convalescent COVID-19 was sourced from the United States, Italy and Spain. Nucleic acid was either cDNA or gDNA, and it came from T cells, B-cell-depleted T cells, or PBMCs.

As processed by the authors: Cell counts per sample came from amplifying reference gene primers. Using immunoSEQ multiplex PCR, the repertoire was profiled, and TCRdb retains in-frame clones only, with some absent. The DNA gave D and trimming, while V, J and clone size come from that table. Of around 140,000 clones detected, less than 90% appear once; the ten largest clones hold approximately 9%. The CDR3 spans 11 residues. The V end lost 11 bases, the J end lost 5 bases, and 11 bases lay between the germline ends. CDR1 is SGHAT and CDR2 is FQNNGV in the germline V gene. Seattle patients were enrolled while actively infected and followed longitudinally.

The TCR originated in a man younger than 40 with COVID-19, enrolled during active disease. The rearrangement uses TRBV11-2 and TRBJ2-3; D might be TRBD2 (6 bases). Sequenced sample: peripheral blood. Here the CDR3 DNA reads TGTGCCGTCCCGCGGGGAGATACGCAGTATTTT. Its protein product is CAVPRGDTQYF.